This entry lists 27 T cell receptor beta chains sequenced from one sample in a study of CXCR3-negative and CXCR3-positive naive CD8 T cells (dated by TCRdb to the late 2010s). Sequencing was performed on a NextSeq 550. The Human TCR Profiling Kit (MiLaboratory) was used to make UMI-labeled 5' RACE TRB cDNA libraries. TCRdb reprocessed the reads and lists each CDR3 protein sequence as a single entry, with no DNA. The table for this sample records 25,000 to 35,000 distinct CDR3 sequences. Of the sample, approximately 10% is held by the ten largest clones. Sequencing was carried out using memory CD8+ T cells from blood. The intended sense of this specimen's cell subset or site label: conventional CD8+ memory T cells (TMEM), sorted as controls. The source of these receptors is a human donor in good health. Some clones in this sample may be carry-over from other donors' samples.

The chain has TRBV13 and TRBJ2-1. Per the germline V gene, CDR1 is PRHDT and CDR2 is FYEKMQ (reference sequence). There are 11 residues in the CDR3. The CDR3 region is CASSLTREQFF.

This clonotype counts as medium-sized by frequency. V gene TRBV7-2 combines with J gene TRBJ1-2; TCRdb returns TRBD1, unconfirmable since there is no DNA. There are 15 residues in the CDR3. Germline V gives CDR1 SGHTA, CDR2 FQGNSA. CDR3 amino acids: CASSSGQGLNYGYTF.

This chain uses TRBV7-7 with TRBJ2-5; TCRdb's D gene call, TRBD1, goes unchecked for lack of DNA. Germline assignment: CDR1 SSHAT and CDR2 FNYEAQ (reference sequence). This CDR3 spans 17 amino acids. The CDR3 sequence: CASSAVRPGQGAETQYF.

The chain uses TRBV7-9 and TRBJ2-7; the D gene TCRdb calls, TRBD1, cannot be checked with no DNA. Germline CDR1 is SEHNR and CDR2 is FQNEAQ (reference sequence). The CDR3 consists of 13 residues. The CDR3: CASSGGVTYEQYF.

This clonotype is deemed medium-sized by its frequency. V usage is TRBV7-9 and J usage is TRBJ2-3; TCRdb names TRBD1, which stays unverified in the absence of DNA. Germline V gene data show CDR1 as SEHNR and CDR2 as FQNEAQ (reference sequence). The CDR3 is 17 residues long. The CDR3 here is CASSFPGTQMDTDTQYF.

The V call is TRBV4-1, the J call TRBJ2-3; TCRdb proposes TRBD2, but this gene call is untestable without DNA. The CDR3 is made up of 19 amino acids. In germline, CDR1 is MGHRA, CDR2 YSYEKL. CDR3 in amino acids: CASSQDFFFGSSDTDTQYF.

Its frequency marks this clonotype as medium-sized. The chain couples TRBV20-1 to TRBJ2-5; the D gene TCRdb calls, TRBD2, cannot be checked with no DNA. Germline values: CDR1 DFQATT, CDR2 SNEGSKA (reference sequence). CDR3 size: 15 residues. The CDR3 region is CSARASGAIRETQYF.

The chain employs TRBV29-1 and TRBJ2-5; TCRdb indicates TRBD1, and absent DNA this call remains unverified. Per the germline V gene, CDR1 is SQVTM and CDR2 is ANQGSEA. The CDR3 is 12 residues long. The CDR3 region is CSVPGAGETQYF. The whole variable domain, filled in from reference TRBV29-1 and TRBJ2-5, reads SAVISQKPSRDICQRGTSLTIQCQVDSQVTMMFWYRQQPGQSLTLIATANQGSEATYESGFVIDKFPISRPNLTFSTLTVSNMSPEDSSIYLCSVPGAGETQYFGPGTRLLVL.

V usage is TRBV7-9 and J usage is TRBJ1-6. The germline V gene has CDR1 SEHNR and CDR2 FQNEAQ (reference sequence). The length of the CDR3 is 13 residues. The CDR3 loop reads CASSFGDAAPLHF.

The chain uses TRBV15 and TRBJ2-3; TCRdb gives TRBD1 as the D gene, but with no DNA this cannot be confirmed. This CDR3 region has 15 residues. CDR1 LNHNV and CDR2 YYDKDF come from the germline V gene (reference sequence). This CDR3 is CATSSDRGITDTQYF.

V usage is TRBV3-1 and J usage is TRBJ2-1. CDR1 and CDR2 from the germline V gene are LGHDT and YNNKEL (reference sequence). CDR3 length: 16 residues. CDR3 in amino acids: CASSQDLVESYNEQFF.

The chain combines TRBV29-1 with TRBJ2-5; as DNA is missing, the TRBD1 call by TCRdb cannot be tested. The CDR3 length is 13 residues. Germline V gene sequence: CDR1 SQVTM, CDR2 ANQGSEA. The CDR3 spells CSLRDRGGETQYF.

The chain combines TRBV5-1 with TRBJ2-3; TCRdb designates TRBD1, a call that cannot be tested without DNA. Looked up from germline, CDR1 is SGHRS and CDR2 is YFSETQ. CDR3 length equals 16 residues. CDR3 in amino acids: CASSSNSGTPEDTQYF.

The genes are TRBV12-3 or TRBV12-4 and TRBJ2-7; checking the TCRdb D call of TRBD2 is not possible without DNA. The CDR3 loop spans 14 amino acids. This CDR3 is CASSLTSGVDEQYF.

V is TRBV5-1 and J is TRBJ2-1; TCRdb gives TRBD1 as the D gene, but with no DNA this cannot be confirmed. The CDR3 has 13 amino acids. Germline CDR1 is SGHRS and CDR2 is YFSETQ. The CDR3 protein is CASSPAGDNEQFF.

The V call is TRBV5-1, the J call TRBJ2-1; TCRdb designates TRBD2, a call that cannot be tested without DNA. The germline CDR1 and CDR2 sequences are SGHRS and YFSETQ. The CDR3 contains 15 residues. The CDR3 region is CASSAGLAAGNEQFF. The full variable domain, its missing parts supplied by reference TRBV5-1 and TRBJ2-1, is KAGVTQTPRYLIKTRGQQVTLSCSPISGHRSVSWYQQTPGQGLQFLFEYFSETQRNKGNFPGRFSGRQFSNSRSEMNVSTLELGDSALYLCASSAGLAAGNEQFFGPGTRLTVL.

The V gene is TRBV5-1, the J gene TRBJ2-7; the D call of TRBD1 rests on TCRdb alone, since no DNA is present to check it. Germline V gives CDR1 SGHRS, CDR2 YFSETQ. This CDR3 spans 15 amino acids. CDR3 sequence: CASSRPDSNSYEQYF.

The rearrangement links TRBV5-4 to TRBJ1-1; TCRdb outputs TRBD1, but without DNA this stays unchecked. In germline, CDR1 is SGHNT, CDR2 YYREEE (reference sequence). The CDR3 sequence is 14 residues long. CDR3 residues: CASHRGQGGPEAFF.

The V and J genes are TRBV12-3 or TRBV12-4 and TRBJ1-5. The CDR3 extends over 14 amino acids. The CDR3 is CASSLRGGQQPQHF.

The chain couples TRBV12-3 or TRBV12-4 to TRBJ2-5; without DNA, the TCRdb call of TRBD1 cannot be checked. CDR3 size: 15 residues. CDR3 protein: CASSLRGPGEETQYF.

This rearrangement joins TRBV7-2 to TRBJ2-7. The germline V gene has CDR1 SGHTA and CDR2 FQGNSA. The length of the CDR3 is 15 residues. CDR3 protein: CASSLLMTSSYEQYF.

The V call is TRBV11-3, the J call TRBJ2-5; the TCRdb D gene call, TRBD1, has no DNA to confirm it. The CDR3 has 15 residues. CDR1 and CDR2 (germline): SGHNT, YENEEA. The CDR3 loop is CASSLGDTLQETQYF.

The chain combines TRBV13 with TRBJ1-2. This CDR3 spans 13 amino acids. The germline V gene has CDR1 PRHDT and CDR2 FYEKMQ (reference sequence). Here the CDR3 reads CASSLEGQYGYTF.

The chain is built from TRBV7-9 and TRBJ2-4; there is no DNA to check the TCRdb D call of TRBD1. The CDR3 has 13 amino acids. In germline, CDR1 is SEHNR, CDR2 FQNEAQ (reference sequence). The CDR3 protein is CASSPTGDPIQYF.

The chain joins TRBV6-5 to TRBJ2-2; TCRdb's D gene call, TRBD1, goes unchecked for lack of DNA. This CDR3 has 16 residues. Germline V lookup: CDR1 MNHEY, CDR2 SVGAGI. The CDR3 sequence: CASSLTGVLRTGELFF.

The chain links TRBV28 to TRBJ1-1. The CDR3 sequence is 11 residues long. From germline, CDR1 is MDHEN and CDR2 SYDVKM. CDR3 residues: CASSLYPEAIF.

V usage is TRBV24-1 and J usage is TRBJ2-1. CDR1 KGHDR and CDR2 SFDVKD come from the germline V gene. The CDR3 length is 12 residues. The CDR3 protein is CATSDFGNEQFF.